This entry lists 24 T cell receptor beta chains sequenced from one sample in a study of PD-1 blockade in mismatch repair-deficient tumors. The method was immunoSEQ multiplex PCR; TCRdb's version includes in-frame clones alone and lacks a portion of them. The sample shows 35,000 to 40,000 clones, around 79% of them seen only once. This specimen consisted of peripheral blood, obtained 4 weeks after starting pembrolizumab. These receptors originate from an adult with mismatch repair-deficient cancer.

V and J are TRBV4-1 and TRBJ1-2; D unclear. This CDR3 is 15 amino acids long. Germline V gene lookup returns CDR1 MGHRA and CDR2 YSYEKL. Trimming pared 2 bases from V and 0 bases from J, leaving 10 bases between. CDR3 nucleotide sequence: TGCGCCAGCAGCCAATCAACAGAGACTAACTATGGCTACACCTTC. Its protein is CASSQSTETNYGYTF.

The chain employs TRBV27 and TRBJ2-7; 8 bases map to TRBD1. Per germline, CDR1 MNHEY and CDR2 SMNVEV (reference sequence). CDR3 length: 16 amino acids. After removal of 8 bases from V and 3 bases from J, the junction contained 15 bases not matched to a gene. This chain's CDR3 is CASGLLGRDRLYEQYF. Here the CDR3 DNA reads TGTGCCAGCGGACTTTTAGGGCGGGACAGGCTCTACGAGCAGTACTTC.

This CDR3 is CASSSNTVGLADDEQFF. CDR3 nucleotide sequence: TGTGCCAGCAGCTCCAACACCGTAGGACTAGCGGACGATGAGCAGTTCTTC. This chain links TRBV9 with TRBJ2-1, with 10 bases identical to TRBD2. The CDR3 extends over 17 amino acids. The ends lost 4 bases at V and 8 bases at J; junction bases unmatched: 15. Looked up from germline, CDR1 is SGDLS and CDR2 is YYNGEE.

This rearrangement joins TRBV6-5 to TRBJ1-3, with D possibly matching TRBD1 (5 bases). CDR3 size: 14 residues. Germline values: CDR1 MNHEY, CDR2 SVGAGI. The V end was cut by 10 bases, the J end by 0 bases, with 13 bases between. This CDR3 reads CATGASYSGNTIYF. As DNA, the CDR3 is TGTGCCACCGGGGCATCCTACTCTGGAAACACCATATATTTT.

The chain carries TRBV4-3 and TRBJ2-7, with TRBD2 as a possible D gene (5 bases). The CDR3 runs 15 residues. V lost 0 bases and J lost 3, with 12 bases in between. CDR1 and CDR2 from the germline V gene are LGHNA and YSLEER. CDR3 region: CASSQEWTHYYEQYF. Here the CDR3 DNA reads TGCGCCAGCAGCCAAGAGTGGACTCACTACTACGAGCAGTACTTC.

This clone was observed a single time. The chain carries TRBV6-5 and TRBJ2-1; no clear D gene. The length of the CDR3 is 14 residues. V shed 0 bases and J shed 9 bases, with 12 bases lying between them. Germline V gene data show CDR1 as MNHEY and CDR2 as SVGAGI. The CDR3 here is CASSYSSTLPEQFF. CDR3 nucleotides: TGTGCCAGCAGTTACTCGAGTACGCTTCCTGAGCAGTTCTTC.

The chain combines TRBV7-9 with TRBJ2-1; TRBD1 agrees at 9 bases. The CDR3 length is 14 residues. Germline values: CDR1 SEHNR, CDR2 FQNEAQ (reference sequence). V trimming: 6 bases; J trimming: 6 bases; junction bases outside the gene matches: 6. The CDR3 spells CASSGDREANEQFF. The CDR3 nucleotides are TGTGCCAGCAGTGGGGACAGGGAAGCCAATGAGCAGTTCTTC.

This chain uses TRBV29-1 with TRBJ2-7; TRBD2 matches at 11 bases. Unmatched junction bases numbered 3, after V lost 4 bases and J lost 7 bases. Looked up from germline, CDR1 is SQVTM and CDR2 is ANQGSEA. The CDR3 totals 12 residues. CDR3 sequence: CSVATSGKEQYF. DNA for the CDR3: TGCAGCGTTGCGACTAGCGGGAAAGAGCAGTACTTC.

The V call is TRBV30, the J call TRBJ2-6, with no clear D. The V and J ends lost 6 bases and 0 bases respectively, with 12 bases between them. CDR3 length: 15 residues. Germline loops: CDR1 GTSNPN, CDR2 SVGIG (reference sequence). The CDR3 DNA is TGTGCCTGTACGCTCTTCCACTCTGGGGCCAACGTCCTGACTTTC. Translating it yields CACTLFHSGANVLTF.

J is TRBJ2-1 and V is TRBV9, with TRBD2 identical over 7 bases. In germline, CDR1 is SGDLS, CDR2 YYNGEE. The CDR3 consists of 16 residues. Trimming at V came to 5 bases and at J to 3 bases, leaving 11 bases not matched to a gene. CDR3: CASSAPAGEFYNEQFF. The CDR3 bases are TGTGCCAGCAGTGCCCCGGCGGGAGAATTCTACAATGAGCAGTTCTTC.

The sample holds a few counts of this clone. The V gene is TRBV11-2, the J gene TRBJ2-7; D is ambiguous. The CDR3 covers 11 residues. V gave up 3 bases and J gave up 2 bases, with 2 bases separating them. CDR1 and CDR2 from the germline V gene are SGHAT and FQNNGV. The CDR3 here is CASSFTYEQYF. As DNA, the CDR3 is TGTGCCAGCAGCTTCACCTACGAGCAGTACTTC.

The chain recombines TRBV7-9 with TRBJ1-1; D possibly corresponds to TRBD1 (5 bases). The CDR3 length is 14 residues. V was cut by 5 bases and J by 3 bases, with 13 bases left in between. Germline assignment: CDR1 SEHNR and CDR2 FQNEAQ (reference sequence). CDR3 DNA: TGTGCCAGCAGCGTCTGGGACGGAGACACTGAAGCTTTCTTT. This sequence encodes CASSVWDGDTEAFF.

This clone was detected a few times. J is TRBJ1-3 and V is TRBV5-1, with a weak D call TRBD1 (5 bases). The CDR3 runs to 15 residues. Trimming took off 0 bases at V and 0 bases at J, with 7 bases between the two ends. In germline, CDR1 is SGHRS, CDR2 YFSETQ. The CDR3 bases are TGCGCCAGCAGCTTGGCCGGGACCTCTGGAAACACCATATATTTT. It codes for CASSLAGTSGNTIYF.

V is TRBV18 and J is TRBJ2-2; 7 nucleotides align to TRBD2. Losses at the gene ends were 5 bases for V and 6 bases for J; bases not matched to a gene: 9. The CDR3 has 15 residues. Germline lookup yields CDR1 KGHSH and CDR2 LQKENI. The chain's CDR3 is CASSDSGRAPGELFF. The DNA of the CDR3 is TGTGCCAGCTCAGATTCTGGGAGGGCCCCCGGGGAGCTGTTTTTT. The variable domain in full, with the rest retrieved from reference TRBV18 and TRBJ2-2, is NAGVMQNPRHLVRRRGQEARLRCSPMKGHSHVYWYRQLPEEGLKFMVYLQKENIIDESGMPKERFSAEFPKEGPSILRIQQVVRGDSAAYFCASSDSGRAPGELFFGEGSRLTVL.

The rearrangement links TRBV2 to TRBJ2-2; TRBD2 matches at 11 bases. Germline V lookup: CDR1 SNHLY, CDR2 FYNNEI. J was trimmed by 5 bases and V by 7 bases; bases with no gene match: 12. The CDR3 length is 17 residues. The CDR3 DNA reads TGTGCCAGCATTTGGTCCTTAGCGGGAGGGAGGACCGGGGAGCTGTTTTTT. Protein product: CASIWSLAGGRTGELFF.

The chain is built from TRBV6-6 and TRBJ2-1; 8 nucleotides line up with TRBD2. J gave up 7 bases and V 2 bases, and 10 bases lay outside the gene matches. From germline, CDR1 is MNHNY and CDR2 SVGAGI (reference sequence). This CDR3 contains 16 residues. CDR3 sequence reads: CASSYRGREAGNEQFF. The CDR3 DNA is TGTGCCAGCAGTTACCGAGGGCGGGAGGCGGGGAATGAGCAGTTCTTC.

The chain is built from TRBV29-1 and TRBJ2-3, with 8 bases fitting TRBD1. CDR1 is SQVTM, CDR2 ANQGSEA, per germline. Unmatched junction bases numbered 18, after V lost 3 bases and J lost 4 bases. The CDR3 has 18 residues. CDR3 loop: CSVDGLRGREKMSDTQYF. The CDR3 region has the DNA TGCAGCGTTGATGGCCTCAGGGGGCGCGAAAAAATGTCAGATACGCAGTATTTT.

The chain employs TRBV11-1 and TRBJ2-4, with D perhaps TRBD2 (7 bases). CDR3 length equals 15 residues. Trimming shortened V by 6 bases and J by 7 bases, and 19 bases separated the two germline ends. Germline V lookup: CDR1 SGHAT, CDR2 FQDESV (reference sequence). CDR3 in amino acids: CASSSTEGGWNIQYF. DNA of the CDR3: TGTGCCAGCAGTTCCACCGAGGGGGGGTGGAACATTCAGTACTTC. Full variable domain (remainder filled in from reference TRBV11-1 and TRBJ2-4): EAEVAQSPRYKITEKSQAVAFWCDPISGHATLYWYRQILGQGPELLVQFQDESVVDDSQLPKDRFSAERLKGVDSTLKIQPAELGDSAMYLCASSSTEGGWNIQYFGAGTRLSVL.

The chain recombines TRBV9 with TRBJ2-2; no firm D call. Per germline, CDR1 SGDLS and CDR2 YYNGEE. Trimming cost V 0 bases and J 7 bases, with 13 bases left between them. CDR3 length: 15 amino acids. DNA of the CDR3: TGTGCCAGCAGCGTAGGCGGCGCGTCGGGCGGGGAGCTGTTTTTT. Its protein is CASSVGGASGGELFF.

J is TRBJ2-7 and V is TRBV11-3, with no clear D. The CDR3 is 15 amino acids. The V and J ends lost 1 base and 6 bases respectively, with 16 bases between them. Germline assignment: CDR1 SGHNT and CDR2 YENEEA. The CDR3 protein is CASSLGTDWVSEQYF. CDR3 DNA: TGTGCCAGCAGCTTAGGAACCGACTGGGTGAGCGAGCAGTACTTC.

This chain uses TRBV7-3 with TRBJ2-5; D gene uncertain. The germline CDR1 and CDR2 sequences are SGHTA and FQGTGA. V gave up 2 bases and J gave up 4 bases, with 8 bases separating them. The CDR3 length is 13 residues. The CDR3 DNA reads TGTGCCAGCAGCTTAGGGGTTGGAGAGACCCAGTACTTC. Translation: CASSLGVGETQYF.

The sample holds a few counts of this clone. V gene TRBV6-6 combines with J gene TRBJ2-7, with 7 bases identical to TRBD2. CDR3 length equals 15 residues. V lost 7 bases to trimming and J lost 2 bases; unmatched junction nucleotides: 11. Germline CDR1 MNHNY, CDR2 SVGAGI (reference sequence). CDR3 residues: CASTSIVAGTYEQYF. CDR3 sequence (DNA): TGTGCCAGCACCTCGATTGTAGCGGGTACCTACGAGCAGTACTTC.

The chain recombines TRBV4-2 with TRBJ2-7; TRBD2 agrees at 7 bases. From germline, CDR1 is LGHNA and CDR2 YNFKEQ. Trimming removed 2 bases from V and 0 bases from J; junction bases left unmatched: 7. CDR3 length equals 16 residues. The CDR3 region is CASSQTTSENSYEQYF. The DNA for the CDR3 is TGTGCCAGCAGCCAAACCACTAGCGAAAACTCCTACGAGCAGTACTTC.

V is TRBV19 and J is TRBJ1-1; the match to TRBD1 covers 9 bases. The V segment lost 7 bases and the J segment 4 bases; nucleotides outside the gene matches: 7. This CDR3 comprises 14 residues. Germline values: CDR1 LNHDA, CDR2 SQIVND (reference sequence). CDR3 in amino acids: CASITGGAVTEAFF. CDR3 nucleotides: TGTGCCAGTATCACAGGGGGCGCGGTCACTGAAGCTTTCTTT.